Each of the 32 T cell receptor beta chains below was sequenced from the same sample in a study of cytomegalovirus exposure and HLA in healthy donors. PCR was performed using 60 Vbeta and 13 Jbeta primers. Sequenced by immunoSEQ multiplex PCR; TCRdb stores in-frame clones only, minus some. Of under 130,000 clones listed, around 80% are singletons. The sequenced sample consisted of PBMCs. Every receptor here comes from a woman under 30 in good health and CMV-seropositive.

The chain is built from TRBV4-1 and TRBJ2-3, with TRBD2 as a possible D gene (5 bases). Germline V CDR1 and CDR2: MGHRA, YSYEKL. V lost 5 bases to trimming and J lost 5 bases, with 20 bases between them. The CDR3 has 16 residues. The CDR3 region has the DNA TGCGCCAGCAGCTCACGCGAGGGATTGGTTGAAGATACGCAGTATTTT. This codes for CASSSREGLVEDTQYF.

V and J are TRBV10-3 and TRBJ1-4, with D possibly matching TRBD1 (5 bases). The CDR3 consists of 15 residues. CDR1 is ENHRY, CDR2 SYGVKD, per germline. V was cut by 2 bases and J by 4 bases, with 11 bases left in between. CDR3 nucleotides: TGTGCCATCAGTGAGAGTGGGGCCCATAATGAAAAACTGTTTTTT. Protein sequence: CAISESGAHNEKLFF.

J is TRBJ2-3 and V is TRBV29-1; D might be TRBD1 (6 bases). The CDR3 length is 14 residues. The germline V gene has CDR1 SQVTM and CDR2 ANQGSEA. V was cut by 7 bases and J by 3 bases, with 17 bases left in between. The CDR3 spells CSGRQEGLTDTQYF. Here the CDR3 DNA reads TGCAGCGGCCGACAGGAAGGACTTACAGATACGCAGTATTTT.

V is TRBV5-4 and J is TRBJ2-7; TRBD1 matches at 7 bases. Germline CDR1 SGHNT, CDR2 YYREEE (reference sequence). CDR3 length: 14 amino acids. J gave up 4 bases and V 4 bases, and 8 bases lay outside the gene matches. The CDR3 loop reads CASSNRGVGYEQYF. The CDR3 bases are TGTGCCAGCAGCAACAGGGGTGTTGGGTACGAGCAGTACTTC.

This chain connects TRBV30 to TRBJ2-1, with 8 nucleotides matching TRBD2. The trim removed 5 bases at V and 10 bases at J, leaving 13 bases unmatched. The CDR3 is 14 residues long. Germline V gene lookup returns CDR1 GTSNPN and CDR2 SVGIG (reference sequence). DNA of the CDR3: TGTGCCTGGGGGGAGGAAGCGGGAGTCTGGGAGCAGTTCTTC. Encoded protein: CAWGEEAGVWEQFF.

This clone was seen just once. The chain is built from TRBV19 and TRBJ1-5, with 7 bases identical to TRBD1. V lost 6 bases and J lost 3; bases outside the gene matches: 5. The germline V gene has CDR1 LNHDA and CDR2 SQIVND (reference sequence). This CDR3 comprises 14 residues. The CDR3 region has the DNA TGTGCCAGTAGAACCGGGACAGACAATCAGCCCCAGCATTTT. It encodes CASRTGTDNQPQHF.

This clone was recorded once. An end of the junction differs from the germline gene, which may be a read error. The chain is built from TRBV27 and TRBJ2-2; 7 bases map to TRBD2. CDR1 is MNHEY and CDR2 is SMNVEV in the germline V gene (reference sequence). The CDR3 length is 14 residues. CDR3 protein: CAGSLATSFGELFF. The DNA for the CDR3 is TGTGCCGGCAGTTTGGCGACTAGCTTCGGGGAGCTGTTTTTT.

The genes are TRBV7-6 and TRBJ2-7, with TRBD2 as a possible D gene (5 bases). CDR1 and CDR2 from the germline V gene are SGHVS and FNYEAQ. There are 15 residues in the CDR3. The V gene lost 3 bases and the J gene lost 0 bases, with 12 bases spanning the gap. CDR3 coding DNA: TGTGCCAGCAGCTTCGGCGGGTCTCTCTCCTACGAGCAGTACTTC. Protein product: CASSFGGSLSYEQYF.

The rearrangement joins TRBV10-3 to TRBJ2-7, with a weak D call TRBD2 (7 bases). The ends were cut back, 4 bases at V and 1 base at J, with 14 bases in the middle. The CDR3 extends over 15 amino acids. Germline values: CDR1 ENHRY, CDR2 SYGVKD. The CDR3 loop is CAISGGASGSYEQYF. The CDR3 nucleotides read TGTGCCATCAGTGGGGGGGCTAGCGGATCCTACGAGCAGTACTTC.

CDR3 residues: CASSLQDSYGYTF. Here the CDR3 DNA reads TGCGCCAGCAGCTTACAGGATTCCTATGGCTACACCTTC. This chain joins TRBV5-1 and TRBJ1-2, with a tentative D call TRBD1 (5 bases). CDR3 length equals 13 residues. Trimming removed 2 bases from V and 4 bases from J, with 9 bases in between. Germline CDR1 SGHRS, CDR2 YFSETQ. Filled out from reference TRBV5-1 and TRBJ1-2, the complete variable domain reads KAGVTQTPRYLIKTRGQQVTLSCSPISGHRSVSWYQQTPGQGLQFLFEYFSETQRNKGNFPGRFSGRQFSNSRSEMNVSTLELGDSALYLCASSLQDSYGYTFGSGTRLTVV.

V gene TRBV18 combines with J gene TRBJ1-1; 9 nucleotides agree with TRBD1. The CDR3 has 16 amino acids. V was clipped by 3 bases and J by 5 bases; unmatched bases: 10. The germline CDR1 and CDR2 sequences are KGHSH and LQKENI. Written as DNA, the CDR3 is TGTGCCAGCTCACCCTCCCCGGGACAGGGTAATACTGAAGCTTTCTTT. Translated, it gives CASSPSPGQGNTEAFF.

The chain uses TRBV7-6 and TRBJ2-1; 16 bases line up with TRBD2. The germline V gene has CDR1 SGHVS and CDR2 FNYEAQ. Trimming removed 1 base from V and 8 bases from J; junction bases left unmatched: 14. The CDR3 has 20 amino acids. As DNA, the CDR3 is TGTGCCAGCAGCTTAGGGGTTGGGACTAGCGGGAGGGCCGGAATGGATGAGCAGTTCTTC. Translated: CASSLGVGTSGRAGMDEQFF.

This clone occurred once. This chain joins TRBV7-9 and TRBJ1-1; D is unclear. V gave up 5 bases and J gave up 4 bases, with 11 bases separating them. CDR1 SEHNR and CDR2 FQNEAQ come from the germline V gene (reference sequence). There are 13 residues in the CDR3. The CDR3 DNA sequence: TGTGCCAGCAGCCGTGGAGGTGGCACTGAAGCTTTCTTT. Its translation is CASSRGGGTEAFF.

The V and J genes are TRBV29-1 and TRBJ2-5; D is perhaps TRBD1 (6 bases). The end of the DNA is better explained by TRBJ2-7, so the J call may be wrong. In germline, CDR1 is SQVTM, CDR2 ANQGSEA. CDR3 length equals 12 residues. This chain's CDR3 is CSASRQAYEQYF. As DNA, the CDR3 is TGCAGCGCTTCCCGACAGGCCTACGAGCAGTACTTC.

The chain carries TRBV11-2 and TRBJ2-3; TRBD2 matches at 9 bases. V gave up 3 bases and J gave up 2 bases; unmatched junction bases: 9. The CDR3 totals 17 residues. Per germline, CDR1 SGHAT and CDR2 FQNNGV. CDR3 region: CASSFSRAGGPTDTQYF. The DNA for the CDR3 is TGTGCCAGCAGCTTTAGTAGAGCGGGGGGCCCCACAGATACGCAGTATTTT.

The genes are TRBV28 and TRBJ2-7; TRBD2 is a possible D gene (5 bases). Germline CDR1 MDHEN, CDR2 SYDVKM. Trimming shortened V by 5 bases and J by 1 base, and 15 bases separated the two germline ends. The CDR3 is 15 amino acids. The CDR3 coding sequence is TGTGCCAGCAGTGGCCCCCGTGGACTGTCCTACGAGCAGTACTTC. This codes for CASSGPRGLSYEQYF. The whole variable domain, remainder taken from reference TRBV28 and TRBJ2-7, is DVKVTQSSRYLVKRTGEKVFLECVQDMDHENMFWYRQDPGLGLRLIYFSYDVKMKEKGDIPEGYSVSREKKERFSLILESASTNQTSMYLCASSGPRGLSYEQYFGPGTRLTVT.

This chain links TRBV27 with TRBJ2-5, with TRBD2 identical over 13 bases. CDR1 is MNHEY, CDR2 SMNVEV, per germline (reference sequence). J was trimmed by 5 bases and V by 2 bases; bases with no gene match: 5. CDR3 size: 16 residues. The CDR3 is CASSLRGLAGRETQYF. The CDR3 DNA reads TGTGCCAGCAGTTTAAGGGGACTAGCGGGAAGGGAGACCCAGTACTTC.

V usage is TRBV5-1 and J usage is TRBJ2-5; the match to TRBD1 covers 11 bases. With 0 bases clipped from V and 5 bases from J, the junction kept 3 bases outside the gene matches. This CDR3 comprises 15 residues. Germline V CDR1 and CDR2: SGHRS, YFSETQ. The CDR3 region has the DNA TGCGCCAGCAGCTTGGAGGGGACAGGGGGGGAGACCCAGTACTTC. The encoded protein is CASSLEGTGGETQYF.

This rearrangement joins TRBV7-2 to TRBJ2-5, with 14 bases identical to TRBD2. V was pared by 4 bases and J by 3 bases, with 7 bases of the junction left unmatched. The CDR3 contains 17 residues. Germline V gene sequence: CDR1 SGHTA, CDR2 FQGNSA. CDR3 amino acids: CASSSPGLAGEEETQYF. The CDR3 bases are TGTGCCAGCAGCTCCCCGGGACTAGCGGGAGAAGAAGAGACCCAGTACTTC.

Only one count was recorded for this clone. The chain employs TRBV27 and TRBJ2-7; 11 nucleotides match TRBD2. With 5 bases clipped from V and 3 bases from J, the junction kept 6 bases outside the gene matches. CDR3 length: 15 amino acids. Germline-derived CDR1 and CDR2 are MNHEY and SMNVEV (reference sequence). CDR3 protein: CASSTKTSGNYEQYF. In nucleotides, the CDR3 is TGTGCCAGCAGTACAAAGACTAGCGGGAACTACGAGCAGTACTTC.

This clone turned up a few times. The V and J genes are TRBV10-2 and TRBJ1-5; 9 nucleotides agree with TRBD1. Germline loops: CDR1 WSHSY, CDR2 SAAADI. The CDR3 spans 15 residues. Trimming took 4 bases from V and 6 from J; bases not matched to a gene: 7. CDR3 DNA: TGCGCCAGCAGTGCCTGGACAGGGGTGGCTCAGCCCCAGCATTTT. Protein: CASSAWTGVAQPQHF.

J is TRBJ1-1 and V is TRBV6-5; the D gene is possibly TRBD1 (6 bases). V was pared by 6 bases and J by 1 base, with 12 bases between. CDR1 MNHEY and CDR2 SVGAGI come from the germline V gene. The CDR3 is 14 residues long. For the CDR3, the DNA is TGTGCCAGCAGAGCTCCGGGACAGAACACTGAAGCTTTCTTT. Translation: CASRAPGQNTEAFF.

V gene TRBV11-2 combines with J gene TRBJ2-7; a possible D gene is TRBD1 (6 bases). V lost 3 bases to trimming and J lost 4 bases, with 13 bases between them. Germline CDR1 reads SGHAT; CDR2 reads FQNNGV. The CDR3 contains 14 residues. The CDR3 DNA sequence: TGTGCCAGCAGCTTGCTCCCCGGACAGTACGAGCAGTACTTC. Translation: CASSLLPGQYEQYF.

This clone was observed once. The chain joins TRBV7-8 to TRBJ2-7, with 11 positions matching TRBD2. V trimming: 4 bases; J trimming: 1 base; junction bases outside the gene matches: 12. Germline CDR1 SGHVS, CDR2 FQNEAQ. The CDR3 sequence is 18 residues long. CDR3 residues: CASSSKLAGAPTSYEQYF. In DNA form, the CDR3 reads TGTGCCAGCAGCTCCAAACTAGCGGGAGCTCCTACATCCTACGAGCAGTACTTC.

V usage is TRBV4-3 and J usage is TRBJ1-5; D is ambiguous. Per the germline V gene, CDR1 is LGHNA and CDR2 is YSLEER. V shed 4 bases and J shed 6 bases, with 13 bases lying between them. CDR3 length: 14 amino acids. The chain's CDR3 is CASSPSLNSQPQHF. The CDR3 nucleotides read TGCGCCAGCAGCCCGTCCTTAAATAGTCAGCCCCAGCATTTT.

The chain joins TRBV5-1 to TRBJ1-2; TRBD1 matches 8 bases. The germline V gene encodes CDR1 SGHRS and CDR2 YFSETQ. J gave up 8 bases and V 0 bases, and 9 bases lay outside the gene matches. CDR3 length: 15 residues. This CDR3 is CASSLEGQGAGGYTF. The DNA of the CDR3 is TGCGCCAGCAGCTTGGAAGGGCAGGGGGCAGGAGGCTACACCTTC. The full variable domain, in which reference TRBV5-1 and TRBJ1-2 provide the parts outside the CDR3, is KAGVTQTPRYLIKTRGQQVTLSCSPISGHRSVSWYQQTPGQGLQFLFEYFSETQRNKGNFPGRFSGRQFSNSRSEMNVSTLELGDSALYLCASSLEGQGAGGYTFGSGTRLTVV.

The chain has TRBV9 and TRBJ2-7; the match to TRBD2 covers 7 bases. CDR3 size: 14 residues. Germline CDR1 and CDR2: SGDLS and YYNGEE. The junction had 4 bases not matched to a gene; V was cut back by 2 bases and J by 2 bases. The CDR3 sequence: CASSVAGVAYEQYF. The CDR3 coding sequence is TGTGCCAGCAGCGTTGCGGGGGTAGCCTACGAGCAGTACTTC.

The genes are TRBV6-1 and TRBJ1-3, with 11 bases matching TRBD1. Germline V lookup: CDR1 MNHNS, CDR2 SASEGT. This CDR3 region has 16 residues. V dropped 5 bases and J dropped 2; count of bases not matched to a gene: 5. In DNA form, the CDR3 reads TGTGCCAGCAGTAAAGGGGGACAGGGGGCTGGAAACACCATATATTTT. Amino acids: CASSKGGQGAGNTIYF.

The V call is TRBV5-1, the J call TRBJ2-5, with 7 positions matching TRBD1. In germline, CDR1 is SGHRS, CDR2 YFSETQ. Trimming at V came to 0 bases and at J to 3 bases, leaving 2 bases not matched to a gene. This CDR3 is 14 amino acids long. For the CDR3, the DNA is TGCGCCAGCAGCTTGGGTACAGGGGAAGAGACCCAGTACTTC. Protein: CASSLGTGEETQYF.

V usage is TRBV5-1 and J usage is TRBJ2-2; TRBD1 might be the D (7 bases). The CDR3 spans 15 residues. V was cut by 4 bases and J by 7 bases, with 17 bases left in between. Germline V gives CDR1 SGHRS, CDR2 YFSETQ. This CDR3 is CASSREDRRGGELFF. The CDR3, as DNA: TGCGCCAGCAGCAGGGAGGACAGGAGGGGCGGGGAGCTGTTTTTT.

The CDR3: CASSEILSGGQETQYF. CDR3 in DNA: TGTGCCAGCAGCGAAATATTGTCGGGGGGGCAGGAGACCCAGTACTTC. The V and J genes are TRBV9 and TRBJ2-5; 8 nucleotides agree with TRBD2. Germline trimming cut 3 bases from V and 5 bases from J; bases unmatched to any gene: 12. The CDR3 contains 16 residues. Germline CDR1 reads SGDLS; CDR2 reads YYNGEE.

The chain employs TRBV5-4 and TRBJ1-2; 9 bases are shared with TRBD1. The CDR3 extends over 16 amino acids. The germline V gene encodes CDR1 SGHNT and CDR2 YYREEE (reference sequence). V shed 4 bases and J 3 bases; nucleotides not matched to a gene: 10. The chain's CDR3 is CASSLKAGTGHYGYTF. CDR3 DNA sequence: TGTGCCAGCAGCCTAAAGGCCGGGACAGGGCACTATGGCTACACCTTC. The full variable domain, completed using reference TRBV5-4 and TRBJ1-2, is ETGVTQSPTHLIKTRGQQVTLRCSSQSGHNTVSWYQQALGQGPQFIFQYYREEENGRGNFPPRFSGLQFPNYSSELNVNALELDDSALYLCASSLKAGTGHYGYTFGSGTRLTVV.